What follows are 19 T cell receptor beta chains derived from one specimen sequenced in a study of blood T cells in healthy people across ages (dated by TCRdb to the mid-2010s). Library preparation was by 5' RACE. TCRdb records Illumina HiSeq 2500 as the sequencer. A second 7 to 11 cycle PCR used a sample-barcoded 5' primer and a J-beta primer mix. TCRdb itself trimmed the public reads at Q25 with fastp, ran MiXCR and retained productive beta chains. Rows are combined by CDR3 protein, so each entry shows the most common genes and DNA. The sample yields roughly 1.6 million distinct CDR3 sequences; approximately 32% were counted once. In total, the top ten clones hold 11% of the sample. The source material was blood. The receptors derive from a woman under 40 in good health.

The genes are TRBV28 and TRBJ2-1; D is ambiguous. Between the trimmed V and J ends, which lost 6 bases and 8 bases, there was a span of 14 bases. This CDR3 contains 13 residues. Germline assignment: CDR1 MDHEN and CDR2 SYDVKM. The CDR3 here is CASRFSPGDEQFF. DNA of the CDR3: TGTGCCAGCAGGTTTTCCCCTGGGGATGAGCAGTTCTTC. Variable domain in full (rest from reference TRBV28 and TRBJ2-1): DVKVTQSSRYLVKRTGEKVFLECVQDMDHENMFWYRQDPGLGLRLIYFSYDVKMKEKGDIPEGYSVSREKKERFSLILESASTNQTSMYLCASRFSPGDEQFFGPGTRLTVL.

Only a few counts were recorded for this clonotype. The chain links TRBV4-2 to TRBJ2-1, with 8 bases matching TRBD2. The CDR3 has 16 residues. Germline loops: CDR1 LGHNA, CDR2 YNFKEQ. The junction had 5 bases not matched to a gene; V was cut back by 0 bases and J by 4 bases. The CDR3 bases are TGTGCCAGCAGCCAAGAACCACGGGGGGGATACAATGAGCAGTTCTTC. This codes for CASSQEPRGGYNEQFF.

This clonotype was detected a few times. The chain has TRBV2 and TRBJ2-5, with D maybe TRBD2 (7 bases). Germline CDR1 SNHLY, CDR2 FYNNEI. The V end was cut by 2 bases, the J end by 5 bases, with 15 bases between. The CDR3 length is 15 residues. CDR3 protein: CASSEFWGGKETQYF. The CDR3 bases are TGTGCCAGCAGTGAATTTTGGGGGGGCAAGGAGACCCAGTACTTC.

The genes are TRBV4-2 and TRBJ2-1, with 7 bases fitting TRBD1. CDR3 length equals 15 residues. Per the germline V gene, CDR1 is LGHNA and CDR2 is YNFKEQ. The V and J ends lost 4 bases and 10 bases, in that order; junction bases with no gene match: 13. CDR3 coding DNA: TGTGCCAGCAGCCCCGGGACAGAATTCTCCTACGAGCAGTTCTTC. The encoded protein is CASSPGTEFSYEQFF.

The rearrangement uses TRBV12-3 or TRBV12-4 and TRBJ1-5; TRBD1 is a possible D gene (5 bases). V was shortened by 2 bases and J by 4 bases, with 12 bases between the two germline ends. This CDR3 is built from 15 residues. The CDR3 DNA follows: TGTGCCAGCAGTTTAACGGGGCGCGGAAATCAGCCCCAGCATTTT. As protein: CASSLTGRGNQPQHF.

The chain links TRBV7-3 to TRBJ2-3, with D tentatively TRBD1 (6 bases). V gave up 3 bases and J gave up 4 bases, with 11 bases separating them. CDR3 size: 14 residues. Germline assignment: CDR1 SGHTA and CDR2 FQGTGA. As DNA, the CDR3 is TGTGCCAGCAGCTTTACAGGGTTTTCAGATACGCAGTATTTT. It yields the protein CASSFTGFSDTQYF. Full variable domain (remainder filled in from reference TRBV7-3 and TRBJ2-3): GAGVSQTPSNKVTEKGKYVELRCDPISGHTALYWYRQSLGQGPEFLIYFQGTGAADDSGLPNDRFFAVRPEGSVSTLKIQRTERGDSAVYLCASSFTGFSDTQYFGPGTRLTVL.

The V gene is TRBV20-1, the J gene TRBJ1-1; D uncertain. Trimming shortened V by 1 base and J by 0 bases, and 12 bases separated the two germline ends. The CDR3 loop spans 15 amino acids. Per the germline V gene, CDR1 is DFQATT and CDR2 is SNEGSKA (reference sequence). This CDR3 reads CSARASAQLNTEAFF. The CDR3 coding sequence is TGCAGTGCTAGAGCCTCGGCACAGTTGAACACTGAAGCTTTCTTT.

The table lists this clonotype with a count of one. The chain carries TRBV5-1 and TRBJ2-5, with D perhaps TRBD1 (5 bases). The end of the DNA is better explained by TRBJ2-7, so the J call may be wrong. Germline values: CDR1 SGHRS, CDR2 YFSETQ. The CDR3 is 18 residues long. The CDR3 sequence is CASSLDPSRVGLIYEQYF. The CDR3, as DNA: TGCGCCAGCAGCTTGGACCCCTCCAGGGTTGGGCTAATCTACGAGCAGTACTTC.

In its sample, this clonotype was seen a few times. The CDR3: CASSVQREARGTQYF. CDR3 bases: TGTGCCAGCAGCGTCCAGCGGGAGGCTAGGGGTACGCAGTATTTT. J is TRBJ2-3 and V is TRBV9; TRBD2 agrees at 9 bases. Germline V gene lookup returns CDR1 SGDLS and CDR2 YYNGEE. There are 15 residues in the CDR3. The ends lost 2 bases at V and 8 bases at J; junction bases unmatched: 9. Complete variable domain (other parts from reference TRBV9 and TRBJ2-3): DSGVTQTPKHLITATGQRVTLRCSPRSGDLSVYWYQQSLDQGLQFLIQYYNGEERAKGNILERFSAQQFPDLHSELNLSSLELGDSALYFCASSVQREARGTQYFGPGTRLTVL.

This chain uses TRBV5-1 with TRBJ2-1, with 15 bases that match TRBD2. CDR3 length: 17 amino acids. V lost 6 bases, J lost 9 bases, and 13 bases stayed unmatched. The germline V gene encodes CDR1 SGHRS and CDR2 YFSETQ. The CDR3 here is CASTLLPGTSGRSEQFF. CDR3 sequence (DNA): TGCGCCAGCACCCTTCTTCCCGGGACTAGCGGGAGGAGTGAGCAGTTCTTC. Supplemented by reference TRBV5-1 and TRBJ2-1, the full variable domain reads KAGVTQTPRYLIKTRGQQVTLSCSPISGHRSVSWYQQTPGQGLQFLFEYFSETQRNKGNFPGRFSGRQFSNSRSEMNVSTLELGDSALYLCASTLLPGTSGRSEQFFGPGTRLTVL.

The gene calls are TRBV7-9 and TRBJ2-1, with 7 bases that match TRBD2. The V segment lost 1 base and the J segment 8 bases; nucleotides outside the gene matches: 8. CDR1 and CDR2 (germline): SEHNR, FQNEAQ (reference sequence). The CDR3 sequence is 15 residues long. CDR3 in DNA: TGTGCCAGCAGCTTAGGGCTAGCGGAGATCGATGAGCAGTTCTTC. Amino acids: CASSLGLAEIDEQFF. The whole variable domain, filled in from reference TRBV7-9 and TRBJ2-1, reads DTGVSQNPRHKITKRGQNVTFRCDPISEHNRLYWYRQTLGQGPEFLTYFQNEAQLEKSRLLSDRFSAERPKGSFSTLEIQRTEQGDSAMYLCASSLGLAEIDEQFFGPGTRLTVL.

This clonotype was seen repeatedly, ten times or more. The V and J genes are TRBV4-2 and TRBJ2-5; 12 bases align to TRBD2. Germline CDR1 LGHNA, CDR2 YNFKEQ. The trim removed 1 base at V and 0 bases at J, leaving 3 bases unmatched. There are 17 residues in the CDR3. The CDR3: CASSQATSGRYQETQYF. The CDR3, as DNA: TGTGCCAGCAGCCAAGCAACTAGCGGGAGGTACCAAGAGACCCAGTACTTC.

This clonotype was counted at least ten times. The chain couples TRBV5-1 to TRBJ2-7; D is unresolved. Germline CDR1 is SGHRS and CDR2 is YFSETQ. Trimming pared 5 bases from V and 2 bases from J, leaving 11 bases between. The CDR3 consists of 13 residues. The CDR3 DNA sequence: TGCGCCAGCAGAAGATACGGTACCTACGAGCAGTACTTC. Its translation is CASRRYGTYEQYF.

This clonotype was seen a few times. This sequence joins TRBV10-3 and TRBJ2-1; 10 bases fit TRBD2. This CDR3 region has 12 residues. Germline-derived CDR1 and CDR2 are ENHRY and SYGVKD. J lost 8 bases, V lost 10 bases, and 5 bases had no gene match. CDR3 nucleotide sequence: TGTGCCACTAGCGGGAGTGACGATGAGCAGTTCTTC. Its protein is CATSGSDDEQFF.

The CDR3 protein is CASSEGEAAEAFF. CDR3 coding DNA: TGTGCCAGCAGTGAGGGTGAGGCCGCTGAAGCTTTCTTT. The chain links TRBV6-1 to TRBJ1-1; no clear D. Germline CDR1 and CDR2: MNHNS and SASEGT. V was cut by 3 bases and J by 6 bases, with 11 bases left in between. This CDR3 is built from 13 residues.

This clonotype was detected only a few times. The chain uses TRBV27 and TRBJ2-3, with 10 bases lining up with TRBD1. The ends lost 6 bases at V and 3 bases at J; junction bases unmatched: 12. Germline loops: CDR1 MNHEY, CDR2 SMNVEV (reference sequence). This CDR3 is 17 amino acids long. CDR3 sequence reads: CASSTNSGQGGTDTQYF. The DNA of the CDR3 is TGTGCCAGCAGCACCAATTCCGGACAGGGGGGGACAGATACGCAGTATTTT.

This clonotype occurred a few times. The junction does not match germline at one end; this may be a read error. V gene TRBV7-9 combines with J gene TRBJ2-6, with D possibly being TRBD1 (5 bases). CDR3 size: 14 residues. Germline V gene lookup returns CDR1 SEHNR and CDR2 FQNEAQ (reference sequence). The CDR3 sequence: CASSLLKGVNVLTF. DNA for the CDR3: TGTGCCAGCAGCTTACTGAAAGGGGTCAACGTCCTGACTTTC.

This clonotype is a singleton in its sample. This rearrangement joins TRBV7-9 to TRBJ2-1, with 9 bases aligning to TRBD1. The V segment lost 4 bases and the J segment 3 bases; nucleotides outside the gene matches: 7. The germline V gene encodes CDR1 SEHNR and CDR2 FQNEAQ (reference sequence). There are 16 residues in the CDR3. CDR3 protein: CASSSGDRDLYNEQFF. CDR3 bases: TGTGCCAGCAGCTCTGGGGACAGGGATCTCTACAATGAGCAGTTCTTC. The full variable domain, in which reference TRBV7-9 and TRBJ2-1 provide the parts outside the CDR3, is DTGVSQNPRHKITKRGQNVTFRCDPISEHNRLYWYRQTLGQGPEFLTYFQNEAQLEKSRLLSDRFSAERPKGSFSTLEIQRTEQGDSAMYLCASSSGDRDLYNEQFFGPGTRLTVL.

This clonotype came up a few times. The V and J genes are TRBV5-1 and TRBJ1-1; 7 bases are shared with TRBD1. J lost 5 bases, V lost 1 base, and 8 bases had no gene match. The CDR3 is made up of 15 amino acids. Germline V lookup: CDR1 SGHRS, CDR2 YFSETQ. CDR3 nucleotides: TGCGCCAGCAGCTTGATGACAGGGCAGGGAACTGAAGCTTTCTTT. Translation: CASSLMTGQGTEAFF.